This T cell receptor beta chain was documented in a study of T cell changes during pregnancy in multiple sclerosis. Method: immunoSEQ multiplex PCR; TCRdb's copy keeps in-frame clones and lacks some. The data show under 70,000 clones, under 95% seen once. Germline V gene lookup returns CDR1 SGHVS and CDR2 FQNEAQ. Losses at the gene ends were 5 bases for V and 9 bases for J; bases not matched to a gene: 9. This CDR3 comprises 13 residues. Here the sequenced sample was CD4+ T cells from peripheral blood mononuclear cells, taken after pregnancy. This rearrangement joins TRBV7-8 to TRBJ1-1; 7 nucleotides agree with TRBD1. The sequence was obtained from a female donor in good health, enrolled as a control in a pregnancy study. The CDR3 is CASSPQLQGKAFF. CDR3 nucleotide sequence: TGTGCCAGCAGCCCACAATTACAGGGGAAAGCTTTCTTT. The whole variable domain, filled in from reference TRBV7-8 and TRBJ1-1, reads GAGVSQSPRYKVAKRGQDVALRCDPISGHVSLFWYQQALGQGPEFLTYFQNEAQLDKSGLPSDRFFAERPEGSVSTLKIQRTQQEDSAVYLCASSPQLQGKAFFGQGTRLTVV.